This entry concerns a single T cell receptor beta chain. The sample belongs to a study of cytotoxic CD8 clonotypes in ibrutinib-treated CLL. This CDR3 region has 15 residues. Germline CDR1 reads MNHEY; CDR2 reads SVGAGI. The J segment lost 4 bases and the V segment lost 6 bases, leaving 12 bases of the junction unmatched. With sequencing, the targeted depth ranged from 1 in 200,000 to 1 in 1 million T cells. Produced via immunoSEQ multiplex PCR; TCRdb's table is partial and in-frame only. The sample holds fewer than 25,000 clones, roughly four fifths seen once. J is TRBJ2-7 and V is TRBV6-5, with TRBD2 matching over 7 bases. The sequencing here drew on PBMCs, taken before ibrutinib treatment. The receptor's source is a human donor with chronic lymphocytic leukemia. DNA for the CDR3: TGTGCCAGCAGCAGCCTTTCGGGAGGAAGTTACGAGCAGTACTTC. The encoded protein is CASSSLSGGSYEQYF.